The 10 T cell receptor beta chains below were found in one sample sequenced in a study of T cell changes during pregnancy in multiple sclerosis. Libraries were prepared by immunoSEQ multiplex PCR; TCRdb keeps only in-frame clonotypes and omits some of them. The table shows 40,000 or so clones, with just over 90% occurring only once. This specimen consisted of CD4+ T cells from peripheral blood mononuclear cells, obtained in the first trimester of pregnancy. The receptors derive from a female donor in good health, enrolled as a control in a pregnancy study.

This clone was seen a few times. The chain employs TRBV19 and TRBJ2-6; the D is unclear. This CDR3 is built from 14 residues. The germline V gene encodes CDR1 LNHDA and CDR2 SQIVND (reference sequence). V shed 6 bases and J shed 2 bases, with 8 bases lying between them. The CDR3 is CASRVATGANVLTF. Here the CDR3 DNA reads TGTGCCAGTAGGGTTGCGACTGGGGCCAACGTCCTGACTTTC.

V is TRBV6-5 and J is TRBJ2-7; D call uncertain. Germline lookup yields CDR1 MNHEY and CDR2 SVGAGI. Trimming stripped 7 bases from V and 0 bases from J, with 16 bases between. CDR3 size: 15 residues. CDR3 DNA: TGTGCCAGCACCTCGGCGGCGGCCAGCTCCTACGAGCAGTACTTC. This translates into CASTSAAASSYEQYF.

The V and J genes are TRBV7-6 and TRBJ2-1, with 9 bases matching TRBD2. With V trimmed by 5 bases and J by 9 bases, 8 bases remained unmatched. The CDR3 contains 14 residues. CDR1 and CDR2 (germline): SGHVS, FNYEAQ. The CDR3 protein is CASSPGTSRAEQFF. The CDR3 nucleotides are TGTGCCAGCAGCCCCGGGACTAGCAGGGCTGAGCAGTTCTTC.

V gene TRBV25-1 combines with J gene TRBJ2-7; D possibly corresponds to TRBD2 (7 bases). The CDR3 runs 15 residues. Trimming removed 2 bases from V and 2 bases from J, with 13 bases in between. Germline loops: CDR1 MGHDK, CDR2 SYGVNS. CDR3 loop: CASSEPGGLTYEQYF. For the CDR3, the DNA is TGTGCCAGCAGTGAACCCGGGGGGCTCACCTACGAGCAGTACTTC.

V and J are TRBV2 and TRBJ2-2; 8 bases line up with TRBD1. CDR1 and CDR2 from the germline V gene are SNHLY and FYNNEI. The CDR3 consists of 14 residues. The V segment lost 8 bases and the J segment 6 bases; nucleotides outside the gene matches: 8. The CDR3 nucleotides read TGTGCCAGCGCTACGGACAGGGTTGCCGGGGAGCTGTTTTTT. Protein product: CASATDRVAGELFF. Looking up the rest from reference TRBV2 and TRBJ2-2 gives the full variable domain: EPEVTQTPSHQVTQMGQEVILRCVPISNHLYFYWYRQILGQKVEFLVSFYNNEISEKSEIFDDQFSVERPDGSNFTLKIRSTKLEDSAMYFCASATDRVAGELFFGEGSRLTVL.

This chain uses TRBV5-5 with TRBJ2-1, with a possible D match to TRBD1 (6 bases). The germline V and J ends were trimmed by 4 bases and 2 bases, with 10 bases remaining between them. The CDR3 totals 14 residues. Germline CDR1 SGHKS, CDR2 YYEKEE (reference sequence). CDR3 region: CASSPGQPYNEQFF. CDR3 bases: TGTGCCAGCAGCCCAGGACAGCCCTACAATGAGCAGTTCTTC.

The chain has TRBV18 and TRBJ2-6, with TRBD1 matching 10 bases. Germline values: CDR1 KGHSH, CDR2 LQKENI. V lost 7 bases, J lost 0 bases, and 12 bases stayed unmatched. The CDR3 has 19 residues. The CDR3 DNA reads TGTGCCAGCTATTCGGACAGGGGGGCACCAAGCTCTGGGGCCAACGTCCTGACTTTC. Encoded protein: CASYSDRGAPSSGANVLTF.

The chain employs TRBV9 and TRBJ2-2, with 7 bases fitting TRBD2. The CDR3 contains 15 residues. With 3 bases clipped from V and 4 bases from J, the junction kept 6 bases outside the gene matches. Looked up from germline, CDR1 is SGDLS and CDR2 is YYNGEE. CDR3 amino acids: CASSGAGVGTGELFF. In DNA, the CDR3 is TGTGCCAGCAGCGGGGCGGGGGTAGGCACCGGGGAGCTGTTTTTT.

This chain uses TRBV6-5 with TRBJ1-5, with 7 bases aligning to TRBD1. V gave up 5 bases and J gave up 6 bases; unmatched junction bases: 4. CDR1 is MNHEY and CDR2 is SVGAGI in the germline V gene. The CDR3 is 13 residues long. The CDR3 coding sequence is TGTGCCAGCAGTAGGGGGCAGGGTCAGCCCCAGCATTTT. This gives the protein CASSRGQGQPQHF.

This rearrangement joins TRBV18 to TRBJ1-5; tentative D call: TRBD1 (6 bases). CDR3 length: 16 residues. Looked up from germline, CDR1 is KGHSH and CDR2 is LQKENI. Trimming cost V 3 bases and J 5 bases, with 17 bases left between them. The CDR3 protein is CASSPGAGALDQPQHF. CDR3 sequence (DNA): TGTGCCAGCTCACCGGGGGCCGGGGCGCTCGATCAGCCCCAGCATTTT.